This T cell receptor (beta chain) is drawn from a study of circulating CD8 cells and anti-PD-1 response in melanoma. The study's findings and limits: DNEG was most diverse; TIGIT repertoires were least diverse. Subset repertoires were largely private at M1, with under 7% shared.

This clonotype is labeled as large. What it binds is unknown. From live CD3+CD8+TCRalphabeta+ cells, four PD-1 and/or TIGIT subsets were sorted. V was pared by 3 bases and J by 2 bases, with 14 bases of the junction left unmatched. The CDR3 contains 19 residues. Germline lookup yields CDR1 KGHDR and CDR2 SFDVKD. Using 15 ng of total RNA, TCR libraries were made with the QIAseq Immune Repertoire TCR panel. TCRdb independently ran MiXCR on the reads; one entry per CDR3 protein. The table has hundreds of distinct CDR3 sequences, about 4.1% seen once. The TCR originated in a human donor with melanoma. J is TRBJ2-3 and V is TRBV24-1, with 9 nucleotides matching TRBD2. Sequencing was performed on CD8+ T cells from PBMCs, taken at baseline or after one month of anti-PD-1 therapy (not recorded which). For the CDR3, the DNA is TGTGCCACCAGTGATACGGGGGACGCTAGCGGGAAGGTCACAGATACGCAGTATTTT. Its protein is CATSDTGDASGKVTDTQYF.